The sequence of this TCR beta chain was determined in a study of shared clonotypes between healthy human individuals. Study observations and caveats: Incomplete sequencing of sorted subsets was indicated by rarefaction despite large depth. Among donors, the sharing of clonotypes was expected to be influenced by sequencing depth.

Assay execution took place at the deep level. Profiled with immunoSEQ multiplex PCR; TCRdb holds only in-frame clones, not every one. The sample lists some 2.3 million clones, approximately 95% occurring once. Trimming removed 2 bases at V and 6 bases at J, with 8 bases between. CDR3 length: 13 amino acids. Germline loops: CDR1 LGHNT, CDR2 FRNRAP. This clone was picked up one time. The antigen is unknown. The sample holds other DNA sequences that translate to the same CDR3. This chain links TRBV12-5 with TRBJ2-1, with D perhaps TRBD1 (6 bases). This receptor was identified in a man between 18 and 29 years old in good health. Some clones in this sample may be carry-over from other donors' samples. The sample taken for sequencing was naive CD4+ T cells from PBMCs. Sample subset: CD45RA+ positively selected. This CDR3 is CASGLTGTNEQFF. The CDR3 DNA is TGTGCTAGTGGTTTGACAGGGACCAATGAGCAGTTCTTC. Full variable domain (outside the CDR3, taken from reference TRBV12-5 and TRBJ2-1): DARVTQTPRHKVTEMGQEVTMRCQPILGHNTVFWYRQTMMQGLELLAYFRNRAPLDDSGMPKDRFSAEMPDATLATLKIQPSEPRDSAVYFCASGLTGTNEQFFGPGTRLTVL.